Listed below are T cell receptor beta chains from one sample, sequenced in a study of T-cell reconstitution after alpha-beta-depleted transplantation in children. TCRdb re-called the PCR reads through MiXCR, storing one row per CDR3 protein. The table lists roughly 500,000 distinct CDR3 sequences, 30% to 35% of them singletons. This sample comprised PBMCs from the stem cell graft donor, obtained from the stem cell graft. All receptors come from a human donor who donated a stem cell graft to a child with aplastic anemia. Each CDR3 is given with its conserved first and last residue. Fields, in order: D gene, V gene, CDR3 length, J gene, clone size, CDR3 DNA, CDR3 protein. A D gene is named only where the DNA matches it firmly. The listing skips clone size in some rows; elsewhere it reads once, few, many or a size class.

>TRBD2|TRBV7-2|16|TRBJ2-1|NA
TGTGCCAGCAGCTTAGCCATCCGTGGACTAGCGGTAAAACGGTTCTTC
CASSLAIRGLAVKRFF
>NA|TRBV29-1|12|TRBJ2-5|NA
TGCAGCGTCTCCGACAGGCAAGAGACCCAGTACTTC
CSVSDRQETQYF
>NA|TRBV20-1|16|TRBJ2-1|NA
TGCAGTGCTAGAGATCGGCGGGAACACTCCTACAATGAGCAGTTCTTC
CSARDRREHSYNEQFF
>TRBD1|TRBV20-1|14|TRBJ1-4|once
TGCAGTGCTAGGGTTCAGGGGGCTAATGAAAAACTGTTTTTT
CSARVQGANEKLFF
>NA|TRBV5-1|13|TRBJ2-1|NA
TGCGCCAGCAGCTGGGTGAGCTCCAATGAGCAGTTCTTC
CASSWVSSNEQFF
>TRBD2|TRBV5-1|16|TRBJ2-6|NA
TGCGCCAGCAGCCCCGGGGGGTCCCTTGGAGCCAACGTCCTGACTTTC
CASSPGGSLGANVLTF
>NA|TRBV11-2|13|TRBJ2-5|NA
TGTGCCAGCAGTTTGGGCCCGGAGGAGACCCAGTACTTC
CASSLGPEETQYF
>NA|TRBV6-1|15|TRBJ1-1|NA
TGTGCCAGCAGTAAATCAGCAGGGAAGCGCACTGAAGCTTTCTTT
CASSKSAGKRTEAFF
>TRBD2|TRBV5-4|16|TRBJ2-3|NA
TGTGCCAGCAGCTTCGGGCGGGAGAGGAGCACAGATACGCAGTATTTT
CASSFGRERSTDTQYF
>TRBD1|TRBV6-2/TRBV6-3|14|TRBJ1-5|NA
TGTGCCAGCGGTTGGACAGGGGTCGGGCAGCCCCAGCATTTT
CASGWTGVGQPQHF
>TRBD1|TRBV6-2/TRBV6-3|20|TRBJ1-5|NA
TGTGCCAGCAGTTACGTCTGGGGACAGGGTGCCGTCTCTAGCAATCAGCCCCAGCATTTT
CASSYVWGQGAVSSNQPQHF
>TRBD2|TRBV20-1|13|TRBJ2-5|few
TGCAGTCCTTTTAGCGGGAGTACAGAGACCCAGTACTTC
CSPFSGSTETQYF
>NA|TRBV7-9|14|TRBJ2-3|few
TGTGCCAGCAGCCCCGATCCTAGCACAGATACGCAGTATTTT
CASSPDPSTDTQYF
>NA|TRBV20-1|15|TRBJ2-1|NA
TGCAGTGCTAGACCACTTGGACGGTGGGCCGATGAGCAGTTCTTC
CSARPLGRWADEQFF
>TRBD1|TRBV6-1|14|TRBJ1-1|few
TGTGCCAGCAGTCGGACAGGAGGGTCTGGTGAAGCTTTCTTT
CASSRTGGSGEAFF
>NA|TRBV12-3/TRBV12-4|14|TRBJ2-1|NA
TGTGCCAGCAGTCCACTGGGGGGAGACAATGAGCAGTTCTTC
CASSPLGGDNEQFF
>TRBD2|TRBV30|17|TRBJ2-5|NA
TGTGCCTGGAGACTAGCGGGAGGGCCTTGGCATCTAGAGACCCACTACTTC
CAWRLAGGPWHLETHYF
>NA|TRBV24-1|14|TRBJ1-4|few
TGTGCCACCAGTTGGGGCAGTCGAAGTGAAAAACTGTTTTTT
CATSWGSRSEKLFF
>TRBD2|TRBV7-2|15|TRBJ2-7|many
TGTGCCAGCACCCCTAGCGGGAGTGCGTCCTACGAGCAGTACTTC
CASTPSGSASYEQYF
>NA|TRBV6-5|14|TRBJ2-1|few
TGTGCCAGCAGTTACCTGGGGCCCTACAATGAGCAGTTCTTC
CASSYLGPYNEQFF
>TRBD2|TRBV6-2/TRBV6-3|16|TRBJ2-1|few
TGTGCCAGCAGATCTCCAACTAGCGGGATATGGAATGAGCAGTTCTTC
CASRSPTSGIWNEQFF
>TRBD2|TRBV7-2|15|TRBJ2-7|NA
TGTGCCAGCAGCTTAGATTCTAGCGGGAGCTACGAGCAGTACTTC
CASSLDSSGSYEQYF
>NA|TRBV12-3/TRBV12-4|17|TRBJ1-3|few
TGTGCCAGCAACAACGTATGGGGGGGGAGCTCTGGAAACACCATATATTTT
CASNNVWGGSSGNTIYF
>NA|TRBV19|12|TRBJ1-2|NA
TGTGCCAGTAGTATAGCTAACCGAGGCTACACCTTC
CASSIANRGYTF
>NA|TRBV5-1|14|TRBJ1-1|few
TGCGCCAGCAGCCATGACGAGGGCTATGCTGAAGCTTTCTTT
CASSHDEGYAEAFF
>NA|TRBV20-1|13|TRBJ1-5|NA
TGCAGTGCTACCGACCGGGCCCGCGGGCCCCAGCATTTT
CSATDRARGPQHF
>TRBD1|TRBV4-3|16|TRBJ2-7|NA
TGCGCCAGCAGCCAAGATCAGGACAGGGTATTCTACGAGCAGTACTTC
CASSQDQDRVFYEQYF
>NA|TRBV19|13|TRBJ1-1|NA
TGTGCCAGTATCGAGGGCAGGAACACTGAAGCTTTCTTT
CASIEGRNTEAFF
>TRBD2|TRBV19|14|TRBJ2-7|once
TGTGCCAGTAGTATTGGGAGGGGCACTTACGAGCAGTACTTC
CASSIGRGTYEQYF
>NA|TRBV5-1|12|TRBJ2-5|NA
TGCGCCAGCAGCAAGAATCAAGAGACCCAGTACTTC
CASSKNQETQYF
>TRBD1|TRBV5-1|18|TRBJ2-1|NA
TGCGCCAGCAGCTTGGACCCCGCATGGACAGGGGCCTACAATGAGCAGTTCTTC
CASSLDPAWTGAYNEQFF
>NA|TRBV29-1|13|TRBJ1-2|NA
TGCAGCGTTGAGGGGGGGGCTAACTATGGCTACACCTTC
CSVEGGANYGYTF
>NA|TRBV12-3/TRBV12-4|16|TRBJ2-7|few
TGTGCCAGCAGTTTGGCCTCAGGGCTTGCCGCCTACGAGCAGTACTTC
CASSLASGLAAYEQYF
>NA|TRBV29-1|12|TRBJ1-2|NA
TGCAGCGTTGACCCAGGGTCCTATGGCTACACCTTC
CSVDPGSYGYTF
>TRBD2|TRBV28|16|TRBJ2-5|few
TGTGCCAGCAGTTTACGGCTAGCGGGATTCGAAGAGACCCAGTACTTC
CASSLRLAGFEETQYF